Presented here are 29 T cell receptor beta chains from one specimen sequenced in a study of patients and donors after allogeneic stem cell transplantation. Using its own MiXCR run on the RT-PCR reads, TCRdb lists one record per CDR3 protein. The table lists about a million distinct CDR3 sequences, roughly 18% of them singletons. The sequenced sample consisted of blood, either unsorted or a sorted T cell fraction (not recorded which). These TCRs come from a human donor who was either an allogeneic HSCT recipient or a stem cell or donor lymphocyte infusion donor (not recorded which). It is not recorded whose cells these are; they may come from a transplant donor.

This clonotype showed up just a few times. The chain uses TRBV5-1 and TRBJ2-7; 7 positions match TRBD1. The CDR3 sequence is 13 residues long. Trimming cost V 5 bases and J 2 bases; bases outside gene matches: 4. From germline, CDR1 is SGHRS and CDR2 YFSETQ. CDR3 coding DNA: TGCGCCAGCAGTAGGGACAGCGCCTACGAGCAGTACTTC. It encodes CASSRDSAYEQYF.

The CDR3 DNA reads as TGCAGTGCTACCCGACAGGACCGGCGGGGCTACACCTTC. It yields the protein CSATRQDRRGYTF. V and J are TRBV20-1 and TRBJ1-2; maybe TRBD1 (6 bases). Per the germline V gene, CDR1 is DFQATT and CDR2 is SNEGSKA (reference sequence). V gave up 4 bases and J gave up 8 bases, with 17 bases separating them. The CDR3 sequence is 13 residues long.

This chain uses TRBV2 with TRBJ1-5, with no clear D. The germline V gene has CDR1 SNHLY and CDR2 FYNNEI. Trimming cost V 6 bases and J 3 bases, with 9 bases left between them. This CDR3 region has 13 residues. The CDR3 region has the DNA TGTGCCAGCAGAGGTCAACTCAATCAGCCCCAGCATTTT. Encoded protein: CASRGQLNQPQHF.

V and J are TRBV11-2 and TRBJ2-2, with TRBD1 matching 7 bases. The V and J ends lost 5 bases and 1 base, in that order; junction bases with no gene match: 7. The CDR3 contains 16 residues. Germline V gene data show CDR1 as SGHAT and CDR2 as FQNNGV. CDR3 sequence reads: CASSPRTGKNTGELFF. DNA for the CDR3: TGTGCCAGCAGCCCAAGGACAGGAAAGAACACCGGGGAGCTGTTTTTT.

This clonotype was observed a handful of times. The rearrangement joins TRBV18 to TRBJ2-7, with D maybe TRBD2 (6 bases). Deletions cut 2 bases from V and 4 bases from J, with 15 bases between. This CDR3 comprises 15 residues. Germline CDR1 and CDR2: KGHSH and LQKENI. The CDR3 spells CASSPGAGSSYEQYF. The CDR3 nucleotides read TGTGCCAGCTCACCAGGGGCGGGGTCGTCGTACGAGCAGTACTTC.

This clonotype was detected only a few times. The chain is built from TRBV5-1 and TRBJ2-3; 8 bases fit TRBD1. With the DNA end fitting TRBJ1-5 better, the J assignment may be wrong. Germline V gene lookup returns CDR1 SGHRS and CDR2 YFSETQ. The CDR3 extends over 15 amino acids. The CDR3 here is CASSLGRTGQYTQHF. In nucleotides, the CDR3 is TGCGCCAGCAGCTTGGGTCGGACAGGGCAATATACGCAGCATTTT.

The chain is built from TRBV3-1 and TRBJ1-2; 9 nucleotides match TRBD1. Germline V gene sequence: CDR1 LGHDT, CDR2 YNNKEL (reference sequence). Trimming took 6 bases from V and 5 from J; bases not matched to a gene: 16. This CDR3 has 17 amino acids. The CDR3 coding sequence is TGTGCCAGCAGACGTGGGACAGGGTCTATTTGGGCTTATGGCTACACCTTC. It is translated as CASRRGTGSIWAYGYTF. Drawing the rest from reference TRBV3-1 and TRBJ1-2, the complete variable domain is DTAVSQTPKYLVTQMGNDKSIKCEQNLGHDTMYWYKQDSKKFLKIMFSYNNKELIINETVPNRFSPKSPDKAHLNLHINSLELGDSAVYFCASRRGTGSIWAYGYTFGSGTRLTVV.

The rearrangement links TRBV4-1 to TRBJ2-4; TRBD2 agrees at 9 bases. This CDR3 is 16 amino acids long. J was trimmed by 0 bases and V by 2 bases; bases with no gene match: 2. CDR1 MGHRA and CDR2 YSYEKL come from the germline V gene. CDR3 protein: CASSQLSGRAKNIQYF. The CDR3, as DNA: TGCGCCAGCAGCCAACTTAGCGGGAGAGCCAAAAACATTCAGTACTTC.

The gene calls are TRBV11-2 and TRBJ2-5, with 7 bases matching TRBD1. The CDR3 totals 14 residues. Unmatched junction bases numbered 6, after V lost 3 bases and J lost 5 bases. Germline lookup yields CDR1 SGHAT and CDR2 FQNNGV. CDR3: CASSFRGMSETQYF. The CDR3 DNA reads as TGTGCCAGCAGCTTCAGGGGGATGTCGGAGACCCAGTACTTC.

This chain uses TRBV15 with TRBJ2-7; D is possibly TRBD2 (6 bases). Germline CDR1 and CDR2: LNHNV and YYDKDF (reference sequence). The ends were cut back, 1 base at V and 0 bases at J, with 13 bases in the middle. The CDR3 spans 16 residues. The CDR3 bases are TGTGCCACCAGCAGAGGCGGGGTTACCTCCTCCTACGAGCAGTACTTC. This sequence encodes CATSRGGVTSSYEQYF.

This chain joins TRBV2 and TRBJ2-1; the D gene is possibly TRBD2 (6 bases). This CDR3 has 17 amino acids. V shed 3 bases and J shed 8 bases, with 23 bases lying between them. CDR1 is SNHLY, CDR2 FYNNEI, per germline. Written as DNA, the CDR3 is TGTGCCAGCAGTGACACGGGGGTTCGGGGCCCAAGCTATGAGCAGTTCTTC. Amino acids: CASSDTGVRGPSYEQFF.

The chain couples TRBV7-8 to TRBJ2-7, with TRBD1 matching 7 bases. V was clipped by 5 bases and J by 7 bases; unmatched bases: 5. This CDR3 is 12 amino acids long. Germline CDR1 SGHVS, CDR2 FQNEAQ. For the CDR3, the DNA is TGTGCCAGCAGCCCAAACAGGGGTGAGCAGTACTTC. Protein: CASSPNRGEQYF.

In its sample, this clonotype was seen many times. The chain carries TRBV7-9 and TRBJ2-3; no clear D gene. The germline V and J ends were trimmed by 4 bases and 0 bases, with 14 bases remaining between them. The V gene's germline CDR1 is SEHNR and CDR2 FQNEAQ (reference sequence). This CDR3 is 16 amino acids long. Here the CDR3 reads CASSSSSGRSTDTQYF. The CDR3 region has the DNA TGTGCCAGCAGCTCCAGTTCGGGTCGGAGCACAGATACGCAGTATTTT.

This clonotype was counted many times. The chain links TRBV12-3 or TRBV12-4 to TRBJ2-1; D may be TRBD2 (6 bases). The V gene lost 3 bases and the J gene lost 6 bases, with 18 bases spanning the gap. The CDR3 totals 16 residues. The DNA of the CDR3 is TGTGCCAGCAGTTTTTGGGGGACTCGATCCACCAATGAGCAGTTCTTC. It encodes CASSFWGTRSTNEQFF.

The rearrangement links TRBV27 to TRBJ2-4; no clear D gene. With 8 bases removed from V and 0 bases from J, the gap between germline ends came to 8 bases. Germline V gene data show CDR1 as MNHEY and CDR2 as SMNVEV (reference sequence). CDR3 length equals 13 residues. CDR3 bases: TGTGCCAGCGGCCTACTAGCCAAAAACATTCAGTACTTC. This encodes CASGLLAKNIQYF.

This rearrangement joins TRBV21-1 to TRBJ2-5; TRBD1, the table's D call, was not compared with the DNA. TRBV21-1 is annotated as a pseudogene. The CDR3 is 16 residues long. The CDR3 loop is CASSKAAITGLETQYF. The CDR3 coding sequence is TGTGCCAGCAGCAAAGCGGCGATAACAGGGTTAGAGACCCAGTACTTC.

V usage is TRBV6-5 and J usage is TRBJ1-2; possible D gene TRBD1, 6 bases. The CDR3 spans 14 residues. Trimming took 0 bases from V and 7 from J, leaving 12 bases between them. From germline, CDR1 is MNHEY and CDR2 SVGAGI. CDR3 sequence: CASSYSYRAGGYTF. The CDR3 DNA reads TGTGCCAGCAGTTACTCGTACAGGGCTGGTGGCTACACCTTC.

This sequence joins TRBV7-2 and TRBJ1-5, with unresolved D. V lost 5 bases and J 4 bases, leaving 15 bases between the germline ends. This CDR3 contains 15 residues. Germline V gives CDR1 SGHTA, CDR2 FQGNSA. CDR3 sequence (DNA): TGTGCCAGCAGCCCGGCCCCGAGATGGAATCAGCCCCAGCATTTT. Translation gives CASSPAPRWNQPQHF.

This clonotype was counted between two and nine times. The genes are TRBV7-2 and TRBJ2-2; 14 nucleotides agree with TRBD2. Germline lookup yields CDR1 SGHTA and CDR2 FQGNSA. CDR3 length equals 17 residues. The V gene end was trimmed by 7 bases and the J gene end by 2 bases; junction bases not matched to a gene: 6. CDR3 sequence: CASTLGLAGANTGELFF. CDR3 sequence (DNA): TGTGCCAGCACCCTGGGACTAGCGGGGGCAAACACCGGGGAGCTGTTTTTT. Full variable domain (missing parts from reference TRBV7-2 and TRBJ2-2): GAGVSQSPSNKVTEKGKDVELRCDPISGHTALYWYRQSLGQGLEFLIYFQGNSAPDKSGLPSDRFSAERTGGSVSTLTIQRTQQEDSAVYLCASTLGLAGANTGELFFGEGSRLTVL.

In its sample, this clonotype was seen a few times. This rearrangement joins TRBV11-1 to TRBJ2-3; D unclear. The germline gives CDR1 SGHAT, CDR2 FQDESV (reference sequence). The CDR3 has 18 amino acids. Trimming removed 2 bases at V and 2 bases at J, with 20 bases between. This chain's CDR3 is CASSLSERRQWNTDTQYF. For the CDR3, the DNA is TGTGCCAGCAGCTTATCCGAACGTAGGCAGTGGAACACAGATACGCAGTATTTT.

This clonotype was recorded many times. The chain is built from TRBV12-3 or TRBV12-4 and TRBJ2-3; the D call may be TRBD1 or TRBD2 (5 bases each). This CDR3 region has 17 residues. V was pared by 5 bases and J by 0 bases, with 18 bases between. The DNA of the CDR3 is TGTGCCAGCAGTCCACCCCCGGGACGGGTTAGCACAGATACGCAGTATTTT. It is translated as CASSPPPGRVSTDTQYF.

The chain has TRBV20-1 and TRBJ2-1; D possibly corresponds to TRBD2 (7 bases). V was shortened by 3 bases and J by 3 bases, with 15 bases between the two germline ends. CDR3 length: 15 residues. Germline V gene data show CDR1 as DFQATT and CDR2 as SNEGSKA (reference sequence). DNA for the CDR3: TGCAGTGCTAGGCGGGCGGGGGCCCTCTACAATGAGCAGTTCTTC. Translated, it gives CSARRAGALYNEQFF.

The CDR3 here is CASSLGASGGTYNEQFF. The CDR3 DNA sequence: TGTGCCAGCAGCTTAGGGGCTAGCGGGGGGACCTACAATGAGCAGTTCTTC. This chain joins TRBV11-2 and TRBJ2-1; 11 bases align to TRBD2. The CDR3 is made up of 17 amino acids. The germline CDR1 and CDR2 sequences are SGHAT and FQNNGV. Trimming cost V 1 base and J 2 bases; bases outside gene matches: 4.

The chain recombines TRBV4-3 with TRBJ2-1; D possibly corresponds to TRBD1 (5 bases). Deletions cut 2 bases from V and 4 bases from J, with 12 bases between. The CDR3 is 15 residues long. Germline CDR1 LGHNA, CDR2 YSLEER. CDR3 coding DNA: TGCGCCAGCAGCCAAAAATCAGACAGATACAATGAGCAGTTCTTC. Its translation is CASSQKSDRYNEQFF.

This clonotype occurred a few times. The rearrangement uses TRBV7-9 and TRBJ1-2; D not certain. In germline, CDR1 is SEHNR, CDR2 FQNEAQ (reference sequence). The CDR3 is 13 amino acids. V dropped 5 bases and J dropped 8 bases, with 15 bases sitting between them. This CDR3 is CASSPGPLGGYTF. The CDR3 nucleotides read TGTGCCAGCAGCCCAGGACCTTTAGGGGGCTACACCTTC.

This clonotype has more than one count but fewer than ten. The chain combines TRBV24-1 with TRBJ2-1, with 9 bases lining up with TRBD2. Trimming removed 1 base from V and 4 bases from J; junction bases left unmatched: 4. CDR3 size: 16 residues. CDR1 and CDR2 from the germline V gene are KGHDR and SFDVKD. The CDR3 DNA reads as TGTGCCACCAGTGATTTCACTAGCGGGTCTTACAATGAGCAGTTCTTC. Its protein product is CATSDFTSGSYNEQFF.

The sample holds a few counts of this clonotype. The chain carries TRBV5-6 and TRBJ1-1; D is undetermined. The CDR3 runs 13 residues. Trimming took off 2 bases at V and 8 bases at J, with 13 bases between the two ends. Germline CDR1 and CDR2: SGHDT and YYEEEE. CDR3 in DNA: TGTGCCAGCAGCTTCGTTGAGGGAGCGGAAGCTTTCTTT. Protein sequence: CASSFVEGAEAFF.

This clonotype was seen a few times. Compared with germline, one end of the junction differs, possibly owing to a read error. CDR3 coding DNA: TGCGCCAGCGGCTTGGCCGGAACAGGCTATAATTCACCCCTCCACTTT. It specifies CASGLAGTGYNSPLHF. The J gene is TRBJ1-6, the V gene TRBV5-1; the D gene is possibly TRBD1 (5 bases). The CDR3 consists of 16 residues. The germline V gene has CDR1 SGHRS and CDR2 YFSETQ.

The CDR3 loop reads CSATREGKRASNQPQHF. In DNA form, the CDR3 reads TGCAGCGCCACCAGGGAAGGGAAGCGTGCTAGCAATCAGCCCCAGCATTTT. The chain uses TRBV29-1 and TRBJ1-5; possibly TRBD1 for D (5 bases). Trimming left V 7 bases short and J 0 bases short, with 22 bases between. The CDR3 spans 17 residues. Germline CDR1 reads SQVTM; CDR2 reads ANQGSEA.